Listed below are T cell receptor beta chains from one sample, sequenced in a study of blood T cell repertoires in COVID-19. The protocol was immunoSEQ multiplex PCR, while the TCRdb copy is restricted to in-frame clones and leaves out a portion. The sample has about 76,000 clones, 70% to 80% seen once. Sequenced input: peripheral blood. Every receptor here comes from a human donor in a cohort sampled during active COVID-19. CDR3s include the opening cysteine and the closing phenylalanine or tryptophan. D genes are given only for firm matches. Clone sizes are given selectively: once, few, many, or a class where the clone is expanded.

clone_size	d_call	j_call	v_call	cdr3_nt	cdr3_aa
NA	NA	TRBJ2-3	TRBV5-1	TGCGCCAGCAACGAGGGAAGCACAGATACGCAGTATTTT	CASNEGSTDTQYF
NA	TRBD2	TRBJ2-5	TRBV29-1	TGCAGCGTCCCTAGCGGGGGGGCTGGAGAGACCCAGTACTTC	CSVPSGGAGETQYF
NA	NA	TRBJ1-1	TRBV9	TGTGCCAGCAGCGTAGGGGGAGCGAACACTGAAGCTTTCTTT	CASSVGGANTEAFF
NA	NA	TRBJ2-7	TRBV19	TGTGCCAGTAGTATCGGACAGAGCTACGAGCAGTACTTC	CASSIGQSYEQYF
NA	TRBD1	TRBJ1-1	TRBV19	TGTGGAACAGGGGATGTCACTGAAGCTTTCTTT	CGTGDVTEAFF
NA	TRBD1	TRBJ2-3	TRBV30	TGTGCCTGGGCATCCGGACAGGGGGTATGGGGAGATACGCAGTATTTT	CAWASGQGVWGDTQYF
NA	NA	TRBJ2-4	TRBV27	TGTGCCAGCAGTCAACAGGGTTACATTCAGTACTTC	CASSQQGYIQYF
NA	TRBD2	TRBJ2-1	TRBV5-1	TGCGCCAGCAGCGTAGGGACTAGCGGGGGGCGGGCCTACAATGAGCAGTTCTTC	CASSVGTSGGRAYNEQFF
NA	TRBD2	TRBJ2-2	TRBV7-9	TGTGCCAGCAGCGAGAAAAGGACTAGCGGGATCGGCGGGGAGCTGTTTTTT	CASSEKRTSGIGGELFF
NA	TRBD1	TRBJ2-5	TRBV7-2	TGTGCCAGCAGCTCGGGACAGCAAGAGACCCAGTACTTC	CASSSGQQETQYF
NA	TRBD2	TRBJ2-1	TRBV7-6	TGTGCCAGCAGCCGATTTTCTAGCGGGAGAAGGGATGAGCAGTTCTTC	CASSRFSSGRRDEQFF
NA	TRBD2	TRBJ2-3	TRBV6-2/TRBV6-3	TGTGCCAGCAGCCCCGGACTAGCGGGAGTTTCAGATACGCAGTATTTT	CASSPGLAGVSDTQYF
once	TRBD1	TRBJ1-2	TRBV7-3	TGTGCCAGCAGCCTCCGACAGGGCTATGGCTACACCTTC	CASSLRQGYGYTF
once	NA	TRBJ2-3	TRBV5-1	TGCGCCAGCAGCTTGGTTCGGTCCACAGATACGCAGTATTTT	CASSLVRSTDTQYF
NA	NA	TRBJ2-1	TRBV7-2	TGTGCCAGCAGCTTAGCGGGCAGGGGCTCCTACAATGAGCAGTTCTTC	CASSLAGRGSYNEQFF
NA	NA	TRBJ2-3	TRBV5-1	TGCGCCAGCAGGGGGAGTGGGGTACGCACAGATACGCAGTATTTT	CASRGSGVRTDTQYF
NA	NA	TRBJ2-3	TRBV7-8	TGTGCCAGCAGCGTGAGGTGGACAGATACGCAGTATTTT	CASSVRWTDTQYF
NA	NA	TRBJ1-2	TRBV7-3	TGTGCCAGCAGCTTAATCCCGGGTTCTAACTATGGCTACACCTTC	CASSLIPGSNYGYTF
NA	NA	TRBJ2-1	TRBV25-1	TGTGCCAGCAGTGAATATAACAATGAGCAGTTCTTC	CASSEYNNEQFF
NA	NA	TRBJ2-7	TRBV4-2	TGTGCCAGCAGCCAAGATTTGGCAGGGGCAGGCGAGCAGTACTTC	CASSQDLAGAGEQYF
NA	NA	TRBJ1-1	TRBV27	TGTGCCAGCAGTCAAAGACCATCGGGGGCTGAAGCTTTCTTT	CASSQRPSGAEAFF
NA	NA	TRBJ1-1	TRBV6-5	TGTGCCAGCAGTTACGGAGACACTGAAGCTTTCTTT	CASSYGDTEAFF
once	TRBD1	TRBJ1-2	TRBV4-1	TGCGCCAGCAGCCAGAGGGACAGGGCAGGATATGGCTACACCTTC	CASSQRDRAGYGYTF
once	TRBD1	TRBJ2-5	TRBV9	TGTGCCAGCAGCGCATCAGGGGGCCCCCTAGGAGAGACCCAGTACTTC	CASSASGGPLGETQYF
NA	TRBD1	TRBJ2-7	TRBV6-6	TGTGCCAGCAGTTACCGGGACAGGGGATCCTACGAGCAGTACTTC	CASSYRDRGSYEQYF
few	NA	TRBJ1-1	TRBV6-2/TRBV6-3	TGTGCCAGCAGCACTCATGCCCGGCGGGCTGAAGCTTTCTTT	CASSTHARRAEAFF
NA	NA	TRBJ2-5	TRBV19	TGTGCCAGTAGTATGGTCCAGAAAGAGACCCAGTACTTC	CASSMVQKETQYF
many	TRBD1	TRBJ1-2	TRBV6-5	TGTGCCAGCAGTCGACAGGGGTTGAGAGGCTACACCTTC	CASSRQGLRGYTF
NA	TRBD2	TRBJ2-7	TRBV28	TGTGCCAGCAGAGCCGGGACTAGAGTTTTCGAGCAGTACTTC	CASRAGTRVFEQYF
NA	NA	TRBJ1-6	TRBV7-9	TGTGCCAGCAGCTTAGAGCTGGCAGGGCCAAATTCACCCCTCCACTTT	CASSLELAGPNSPLHF
NA	NA	TRBJ1-1	TRBV19	TGTGCCAGTAGGGGGGGCGGGGGAACTGAAGCTTTCTTT	CASRGGGGTEAFF
once	NA	TRBJ1-3	TRBV7-2	TGTGCCAGCAGCTCGACACCTGGTGTCACCATATATTTT	CASSSTPGVTIYF
few	TRBD1	TRBJ1-2	TRBV5-1	TGCGCCAGCAGCAGTACGACAGGGGGCTATGGCTACACCTTC	CASSSTTGGYGYTF
once	NA	TRBJ1-1	TRBV7-9	TGTGCCAGCAGCTTAGCTGGCGGGGAGAACACTGAAGCTTTCTTT	CASSLAGGENTEAFF
NA	TRBD2	TRBJ2-5	TRBV6-5	TGTGCCAGCAGGAAGACGACGGGAGGGACGAAGACCCAGTACTTC	CASRKTTGGTKTQYF
once	NA	TRBJ1-2	TRBV28	TGTGCCAGCAGTTTTAGGTGGACAGAATATGGCTACACCTTC	CASSFRWTEYGYTF
NA	NA	TRBJ1-6	TRBV4-3	TGCGCCAGCAGCCAAGTGGCAGGAAATAATTCACCCCTCCACTTT	CASSQVAGNNSPLHF
NA	NA	TRBJ2-5	TRBV29-1	TGCAGCGTTGAAGAAGTTGGCCTTGGTGAGACCCAGTACTTC	CSVEEVGLGETQYF
NA	NA	TRBJ1-6	TRBV7-3	TGTGCCAGCAGCTTACAGGGTGATGGGCAGCCCCTCCACTTT	CASSLQGDGQPLHF
NA	TRBD2	TRBJ2-1	TRBV7-2	TGTGCCAGCAGCCCCCGGGGAGCGGGGGGGCCTCCGAACAATGAGCAGTTCTTC	CASSPRGAGGPPNNEQFF
NA	NA	TRBJ2-3	TRBV24-1	TGTGCCACCAGTGATGGAACAGGGTTAGGTAAACCGGCTTTT	CATSDGTGLGKPAF
NA	NA	TRBJ2-1	TRBV4-3	TGCGCCAGCAGCCAAGAAGGTCTCAGGGTCAATGAGCAGTTCTTC	CASSQEGLRVNEQFF
NA	NA	TRBJ2-2	TRBV24-1	TGTGCCACCTCACAGAACACCGGGGAGCTGTTTTTT	CATSQNTGELFF
NA	TRBD1	TRBJ1-5	TRBV6-2/TRBV6-3	TGTGCCAGCAGCCCCGACAGGGCCAGGGGCGATAGCAATCAGCCCCAGCATTTT	CASSPDRARGDSNQPQHF
NA	NA	TRBJ1-1	TRBV5-1	TGCGCCAGCAGTCGGGGGGAAGAGGGCACTGAAGCTTTCTTT	CASSRGEEGTEAFF
NA	TRBD1	TRBJ2-2	TRBV7-3	TGTGCCAGCAGCGCGCAGGGGGCGGTCAATGGGGAGCTGTTTTTT	CASSAQGAVNGELFF
NA	NA	TRBJ2-5	TRBV7-7	TGTGCTAGCAGCCGCACAGGGCGTCAAGAGACCCAGTACTTC	CASSRTGRQETQYF
few	TRBD2	TRBJ2-5	TRBV9	TGTGCCAGCAGCCCCGGGAGGTGGGCAGAGACCCAGTACTTC	CASSPGRWAETQYF
NA	NA	TRBJ1-2	TRBV19	TGTGCCAGTAGTATGAGGACTACTCCTAACTATGGCTACACCTTC	CASSMRTTPNYGYTF
NA	NA	TRBJ2-2	TRBV4-3	TGCGCCAGCAGCCAAGACCCGGGACATAACACCGGGGAGCTGTTTTTT	CASSQDPGHNTGELFF
NA	TRBD1	TRBJ1-4	TRBV5-1	TGCGCCAGCAGCCAGGACAGGGAGAATGAAAAACTGTTTTTT	CASSQDRENEKLFF
NA	NA	TRBJ2-6	TRBV11-2	TGTGCCAGCAGCCCCGCTGGGGCCAACGTCCTGACTTTC	CASSPAGANVLTF